The 23 T cell receptor beta chains listed next were all sequenced from one sample in a study of blood T cell repertoires in COVID-19. The table came from immunoSEQ multiplex PCR; TCRdb's copy has only in-frame clones and leaves some out. The top ten hold over 9.5% of the sample, which has roughly 200,000 clones, 80% to 85% seen once. The specimen sequenced was peripheral blood. The origin of the receptors is a woman of 80 years or more with COVID-19, enrolled during active disease.

This clone was counted only a few times. The gene calls are TRBV19 and TRBJ1-5, with 8 bases matching TRBD1. The CDR3 runs to 17 residues. Germline lookup yields CDR1 LNHDA and CDR2 SQIVND (reference sequence). J gave up 2 bases and V 8 bases, and 14 bases lay outside the gene matches. The CDR3 loop reads CASAGAGGSRGNQPQHF. The DNA for the CDR3 is TGTGCCAGTGCGGGGGCAGGGGGCTCCCGGGGCAATCAGCCCCAGCATTTT.

This chain connects TRBV5-1 to TRBJ2-1; possibly TRBD1 for D (5 bases). V was trimmed by 3 bases and J by 8 bases, leaving 21 bases between them. Germline V lookup: CDR1 SGHRS, CDR2 YFSETQ. CDR3 length: 16 amino acids. CDR3: CASSSSPGGLGDEQFF. The CDR3 DNA sequence: TGCGCCAGCAGCTCCTCCCCCGGCGGTTTAGGGGATGAGCAGTTCTTC. The variable domain in full, completed from reference TRBV5-1 and TRBJ2-1, reads KAGVTQTPRYLIKTRGQQVTLSCSPISGHRSVSWYQQTPGQGLQFLFEYFSETQRNKGNFPGRFSGRQFSNSRSEMNVSTLELGDSALYLCASSSSPGGLGDEQFFGPGTRLTVL.

The CDR3 spells CASSSDRGYNEQFF. CDR3 coding DNA: TGTGCCAGCAGCTCCGACAGGGGATACAATGAGCAGTTCTTC. V is TRBV7-3 and J is TRBJ2-1; TRBD1 matches 8 bases. The CDR3 has 14 amino acids. The junction had 3 bases not matched to a gene; V was cut back by 4 bases and J by 4 bases. Germline CDR1 reads SGHTA; CDR2 reads FQGTGA.

The chain employs TRBV24-1 and TRBJ2-1; TRBD1 is a possible D gene (5 bases). Per germline, CDR1 KGHDR and CDR2 SFDVKD. The ends were cut back, 2 bases at V and 3 bases at J, with 7 bases in the middle. This CDR3 has 14 residues. In DNA, the CDR3 is TGTGCCACCAGTGATTCGCAGGGCTACAATGAGCAGTTCTTC. This sequence encodes CATSDSQGYNEQFF.

This clone was counted between two and nine times. The V and J genes are TRBV5-6 and TRBJ1-6; D gene unclear. With 1 base removed from V and 0 bases from J, the gap between germline ends came to 14 bases. CDR1 and CDR2 from the germline V gene are SGHDT and YYEEEE. This CDR3 spans 18 amino acids. CDR3 coding DNA: TGTGCCAGCAGCTTGAAGGGTTCGGGGTTCTCCTATAATTCACCCCTCCACTTT. It codes for CASSLKGSGFSYNSPLHF.

The chain couples TRBV6-1 to TRBJ1-4; D is ambiguous. The germline CDR1 and CDR2 sequences are MNHNS and SASEGT. The germline V and J ends were trimmed by 2 bases and 2 bases, with 12 bases remaining between them. The CDR3 extends over 16 amino acids. The CDR3 sequence: CASSERSPRTNEKLFF. The CDR3 nucleotides are TGTGCCAGCAGTGAAAGGTCCCCTAGGACTAATGAAAAACTGTTTTTT.

V and J are TRBV6-5 and TRBJ1-3; possibly TRBD1 for D (6 bases). Trimming left V 6 bases short and J 0 bases short, with 12 bases between. CDR3 length: 15 residues. The germline gives CDR1 MNHEY, CDR2 SVGAGI. CDR3 residues: CASSAWTASGNTIYF. The CDR3, as DNA: TGTGCCAGCAGCGCTTGGACAGCCTCTGGAAACACCATATATTTT.

This rearrangement joins TRBV19 to TRBJ1-5; D is perhaps TRBD1 (6 bases). This CDR3 region has 14 residues. The V gene's germline CDR1 is LNHDA and CDR2 SQIVND (reference sequence). Trimming cost V 7 bases and J 1 base, with 11 bases left between them. The DNA of the CDR3 is TGTGCCAGTACTACAGGGACCAGCAATCAGCCCCAGCATTTT. This translates into CASTTGTSNQPQHF.

This chain connects TRBV6-5 to TRBJ2-5, with D perhaps matching TRBD2 (5 bases). The CDR3 spans 14 residues. V was clipped by 7 bases and J by 4 bases, with 16 bases between them. CDR1 is MNHEY and CDR2 is SVGAGI in the germline V gene. This CDR3 is CASTPSPGLETQYF. DNA of the CDR3: TGTGCCAGCACCCCAAGTCCGGGGTTAGAGACCCAGTACTTC.

V is TRBV5-1 and J is TRBJ2-7; 9 nucleotides align to TRBD1. With 0 bases clipped from V and 2 bases from J, the junction kept 3 bases outside the gene matches. This CDR3 region has 15 residues. CDR1 and CDR2 (germline): SGHRS, YFSETQ. The CDR3 sequence: CASSLGDRDAYEQYF. The CDR3 DNA reads TGCGCCAGCAGCTTGGGGGACAGGGATGCCTACGAGCAGTACTTC.

The chain couples TRBV19 to TRBJ1-6; 10 bases are shared with TRBD1. The CDR3 contains 15 residues. With 5 bases clipped from V and 7 bases from J, the junction kept 5 bases outside the gene matches. Germline CDR1 LNHDA, CDR2 SQIVND (reference sequence). The DNA of the CDR3 is TGTGCCAGTAGTTCGACAGGGGGCAGGAATTCACCCCTCCACTTT. The encoded protein is CASSSTGGRNSPLHF.

This clone was seen a single time. The chain couples TRBV19 to TRBJ2-2; no clear D. The CDR3 sequence is 13 residues long. V was pared by 0 bases and J by 4 bases, with 3 bases between. The germline gives CDR1 LNHDA, CDR2 SQIVND (reference sequence). The CDR3 nucleotides read TGTGCCAGTAGTATAGATCTCACCGGGGAGCTGTTTTTT. This sequence encodes CASSIDLTGELFF. The full variable domain, with the rest looked up from reference TRBV19 and TRBJ2-2, is DGGITQSPKYLFRKEGQNVTLSCEQNLNHDAMYWYRQDPGQGLRLIYYSQIVNDFQKGDIAEGYSVSREKKESFPLTVTSAQKNPTAFYLCASSIDLTGELFFGEGSRLTVL.

The rearrangement links TRBV14 to TRBJ1-1; D is perhaps TRBD1 (6 bases). V dropped 0 bases and J dropped 10 bases, with 12 bases sitting between them. The germline gives CDR1 SGHDN, CDR2 FVKESK. CDR3 size: 13 residues. The CDR3 here is CASSQDIRGRAFF. The CDR3 DNA is TGTGCCAGCAGCCAAGATATCAGGGGACGAGCTTTCTTT.

This chain joins TRBV5-4 and TRBJ1-3, with D tentatively TRBD1 (5 bases). Trimming removed 4 bases at V and 2 bases at J, with 19 bases between. CDR3 length: 17 residues. The germline CDR1 and CDR2 sequences are SGHNT and YYREEE (reference sequence). CDR3 sequence reads: CASSREAGTGTGNTIYF. The CDR3 coding sequence is TGTGCCAGCAGCCGGGAGGCCGGGACGGGAACTGGAAACACCATATATTTT.

This chain joins TRBV7-2 and TRBJ1-4; 7 bases map to TRBD1. Germline CDR1 reads SGHTA; CDR2 reads FQGNSA. CDR3 length equals 15 residues. The V segment lost 5 bases and the J segment 6 bases; nucleotides outside the gene matches: 9. The CDR3 region is CASSLQTGWDEKLFF. The CDR3 DNA follows: TGTGCCAGCAGCCTACAGACAGGGTGGGATGAAAAACTGTTTTTT. Together with reference TRBV7-2 and TRBJ1-4, the CDR3 gives the full variable domain: GAGVSQSPSNKVTEKGKDVELRCDPISGHTALYWYRQSLGQGLEFLIYFQGNSAPDKSGLPSDRFSAERTGGSVSTLTIQRTQQEDSAVYLCASSLQTGWDEKLFFGSGTQLSVL.

The V call is TRBV19, the J call TRBJ2-2; 10 bases are shared with TRBD2. The germline V gene has CDR1 LNHDA and CDR2 SQIVND (reference sequence). The ends lost 3 bases at V and 4 bases at J; junction bases unmatched: 5. The CDR3 is 16 amino acids. The CDR3 sequence is CASSIGSGGATGELFF. CDR3 coding DNA: TGTGCCAGTAGTATCGGAAGCGGGGGGGCCACCGGGGAGCTGTTTTTT.

The V and J genes are TRBV5-1 and TRBJ1-2, with TRBD1 matching over 9 bases. The V gene's germline CDR1 is SGHRS and CDR2 YFSETQ. The CDR3 covers 14 residues. J was trimmed by 6 bases and V by 0 bases; bases with no gene match: 3. CDR3 nucleotides: TGCGCCAGCAGCTTGGATGGACAGGGGCATGGCTACACCTTC. It encodes CASSLDGQGHGYTF.

This chain uses TRBV28 with TRBJ1-1, with 9 bases that match TRBD1. The CDR3 loop spans 15 amino acids. CDR1 is MDHEN, CDR2 SYDVKM, per germline. V was pared by 10 bases and J by 3 bases, with 12 bases of the junction left unmatched. The CDR3 sequence: CAISRQGVGYTEAFF. The CDR3 nucleotides read TGTGCCATTTCAAGACAGGGGGTAGGTTACACTGAAGCTTTCTTT.

The rearrangement joins TRBV12-3 or TRBV12-4 to TRBJ1-2, with a tentative D call TRBD1 (5 bases). V lost 0 bases and J 8 bases, leaving 10 bases between the germline ends. The CDR3 extends over 13 amino acids. The CDR3 is CASSLAQERGYTF. In DNA, the CDR3 is TGTGCCAGCAGTTTAGCACAGGAACGGGGCTACACCTTC.

This rearrangement joins TRBV7-6 to TRBJ1-1, with 8 positions matching TRBD1. Germline lookup yields CDR1 SGHVS and CDR2 FNYEAQ. This CDR3 spans 16 amino acids. V was pared by 3 bases and J by 0 bases, with 6 bases of the junction left unmatched. The CDR3 region has the DNA TGTGCCAGCAGCTTCGTTACAGGGGGGATGAACACTGAAGCTTTCTTT. Amino acid sequence: CASSFVTGGMNTEAFF. The full variable domain, with the rest looked up from reference TRBV7-6 and TRBJ1-1, is GAGVSQSPRYKVTKRGQDVALRCDPISGHVSLYWYRQALGQGPEFLTYFNYEAQQDKSGLPNDRFSAERPEGSISTLTIQRTEQRDSAMYRCASSFVTGGMNTEAFFGQGTRLTVV.

This clone was seen just once. The genes are TRBV6-2 or TRBV6-3 and TRBJ1-1; D gene ambiguous. CDR3 length: 13 residues. The V end was cut by 2 bases, the J end by 1 base, with 5 bases between. Germline V lookup: CDR1 MNHEY, CDR2 SVGEGT. The CDR3 DNA reads as TGTGCCAGCAGTTACCGGGGGAACACTGAAGCTTTCTTT. Residues: CASSYRGNTEAFF.

The V call is TRBV18, the J call TRBJ2-1; D possibly corresponds to TRBD2 (5 bases). Trimming pared 3 bases from V and 6 bases from J, leaving 12 bases between. The CDR3 has 14 residues. Germline CDR1 is KGHSH and CDR2 is LQKENI. DNA of the CDR3: TGTGCCAGCTCACCGACCCGGGATATCAATGAGCAGTTCTTC. It specifies CASSPTRDINEQFF.

This clone was recorded a few times. This rearrangement joins TRBV19 to TRBJ1-6; maybe TRBD1 (6 bases). CDR1 is LNHDA, CDR2 SQIVND, per germline (reference sequence). Trimming removed 5 bases from V and 6 bases from J, with 11 bases in between. This CDR3 is built from 14 residues. CDR3 nucleotide sequence: TGTGCCAGTAGTCGGGGGGCATCTAATTCACCCCTCCACTTT. Protein sequence: CASSRGASNSPLHF. Filled out from reference TRBV19 and TRBJ1-6, the complete variable domain reads DGGITQSPKYLFRKEGQNVTLSCEQNLNHDAMYWYRQDPGQGLRLIYYSQIVNDFQKGDIAEGYSVSREKKESFPLTVTSAQKNPTAFYLCASSRGASNSPLHFGNGTRLTVT.